The clone carrying this T cell receptor beta chain was picked up one time. The source of the sample is a study of blood T cell repertoires in COVID-19. The overall study: Acute-phase and convalescent COVID-19 samples originated in the United States, Italy and Spain. The cDNA or gDNA used as material had been derived from T cells, B-cell-depleted T cells, or PBMCs.

V lost 5 bases and J lost 2, with 13 bases in between. This CDR3 region has 15 residues. Germline values: CDR1 SGHTA, CDR2 FQGTGA. How the authors handled the data: Estimation of nucleated cell counts was performed using reference gene primer amplification. Sequencing was performed with immunoSEQ multiplex PCR; in TCRdb, only in-frame clones are kept and a portion is missing. Clonal size and the V and J genes are those of that table, whereas D and trimming came from the DNA. The sample has 70,000 or so clones; around 89% are singletons. The receptor was isolated from an elderly woman with active COVID-19. The chain employs TRBV7-3 and TRBJ2-1, with TRBD2 as a possible D gene (6 bases). The sequenced material came from peripheral blood. This CDR3 reads CASSLTGTAYNEQFF. The CDR3 DNA reads TGTGCCAGCAGCCTTACCGGGACTGCCTACAATGAGCAGTTCTTC.